The sequence of this T cell receptor (beta chain) was determined in a study of cytomegalovirus exposure and HLA in healthy donors. Study-level results: The dataset shows that most TCR sequences were rare, while some public TCRs occurred in many donors. In a later analysis, an Asian-associated ancestry cluster reportedly showed fewer N-insertions than the approximately 660-donor mean.

Regarding this clone: Its cognate antigen is unknown.

PCR was performed using 60 Vbeta and 13 Jbeta primers. Sequencing was performed with immunoSEQ multiplex PCR; in TCRdb, only in-frame clones are kept and a portion is missing. Here the sample spans under 200,000 clones, 82% being singletons. The CDR3 totals 18 residues. With V trimmed by 3 bases and J by 5 bases, 8 bases remained unmatched. Germline V lookup: CDR1 SGDLS, CDR2 YYNGEE. The chain employs TRBV9 and TRBJ2-2, with TRBD2 matching over 15 bases. The sample consisted of PBMCs. This clonotype was obtained from a girl aged 10 to 17 in good health and CMV-seropositive. Here the CDR3 reads CASSGTSGRATWTGELFF. CDR3 DNA sequence: TGTGCCAGCAGCGGGACTAGCGGGAGGGCGACGTGGACCGGGGAGCTGTTTTTT.